This T cell receptor (beta chain) was documented in a study of long-term antiretroviral therapy in people with HIV. Per germline, CDR1 MNHEY and CDR2 SVGAGI. The V end was cut by 0 bases, the J end by 1 base, with 9 bases between. CDR3 length equals 16 residues. Post-ART PBMC samples numbered at least two per donor, and pre-ART ones at least one. Samples were assayed with immunoSEQ v3.0 at survey level. It was 40,000-50,000 T-cell genomes per sample that sequencing targeted. The data were produced by immunoSEQ multiplex PCR, yet TCRdb's version contains in-frame clones alone and is incomplete. The repertoire holds about 24,000 clones, with 81% as singletons.

The sample consisted of unsorted PBMCs, taken 4.4 years after starting antiretroviral therapy. The chain links TRBV6-5 to TRBJ2-2; D unresolved. This TCR derives from a man aged 25-45 years with HIV. The CDR3 reads CASSYSVAENTGELFF. In DNA form, the CDR3 reads TGTGCCAGCAGTTACTCAGTCGCGGAGAACACCGGGGAGCTGTTTTTT.